What follows are 16 T cell receptor beta chains derived from one specimen sequenced in a study of shared clonotypes between healthy human individuals (dated by TCRdb to about 2020). To prepare the library, the immunoSEQ multiplex PCR assay was applied. The source is immuneACCESS, and TCRdb retained only in-frame sequences with V and J called. Part of the clones is not carried over; for the studies checked, unresolved V genes explain less than half of this, and the remainder is unexplained. For this sample the table gives over a million clones, of which around 97% were detected only once. Of the sample, more than 0.9% falls within the top ten clones. The sequencing input was naive CD4+ T cells sorted from blood. What the cell subset or site label conveys for this sample: CD45RA+ positively selected. Receptors were obtained from a man between 25 and 39 years old in good health.

V gene TRBV4-1 combines with J gene TRBJ2-3; 9 bases match TRBD2. The CDR3 is 16 residues long. V lost 2 bases and J lost 6; bases outside the gene matches: 9. CDR1 is MGHRA, CDR2 YSYEKL, per germline. CDR3 DNA sequence: TGCGCCAGCAGCCAACAAAGAGCGGGAGGTAGGGATACGCAGTATTTT. Residues: CASSQQRAGGRDTQYF.

The chain couples TRBV7-2 to TRBJ2-1; 9 nucleotides match TRBD1. CDR1 is SGHTA and CDR2 is FQGNSA in the germline V gene. The CDR3 sequence is 14 residues long. The ends lost 5 bases at V and 8 bases at J; junction bases unmatched: 7. The CDR3 DNA follows: TGTGCCAGCAGCCCTCAGACAGGGGGGTATGAGCAGTTCTTC. This gives the protein CASSPQTGGYEQFF.

The chain joins TRBV7-2 to TRBJ2-2, with 9 bases that match TRBD2. The CDR3 loop spans 17 amino acids. V lost 3 bases, J lost 5 bases, and 10 bases stayed unmatched. Germline V gene lookup returns CDR1 SGHTA and CDR2 FQGNSA. This CDR3 is CASSFQREALMTGELFF. DNA for the CDR3: TGTGCCAGCAGCTTTCAGCGGGAGGCCCTTATGACCGGGGAGCTGTTTTTT.

This chain connects TRBV11-2 to TRBJ2-5; perhaps TRBD2 as D (6 bases). This CDR3 spans 14 amino acids. From germline, CDR1 is SGHAT and CDR2 FQNNGV. The ends were cut back, 1 base at V and 4 bases at J, with 10 bases in the middle. CDR3 sequence (DNA): TGTGCCAGCAGCTTAGTGACTAGAATAGAGACCCAGTACTTC. Translated, it gives CASSLVTRIETQYF.

V usage is TRBV7-3 and J usage is TRBJ2-6; no firm D call. Per the germline V gene, CDR1 is SGHTA and CDR2 is FQGTGA. V lost 5 bases and J lost 0, with 5 bases in between. The CDR3 totals 14 residues. This CDR3 is CASSKNSGANVLTF. In DNA, the CDR3 is TGTGCCAGCAGCAAAAACTCTGGGGCCAACGTCCTGACTTTC.

The V call is TRBV18, the J call TRBJ2-7; D unclear. Trimming pared 6 bases from V and 5 bases from J, leaving 11 bases between. Per germline, CDR1 KGHSH and CDR2 LQKENI. The CDR3 has 12 residues. This CDR3 is CASSPGSNEQYF. The CDR3 DNA follows: TGTGCCAGCTCCCCCGGTAGTAACGAGCAGTACTTC.

The rearrangement links TRBV6-6 to TRBJ2-7, with 9 bases identical to TRBD2. This CDR3 comprises 15 residues. The V segment lost 0 bases and the J segment 1 base; nucleotides outside the gene matches: 1. In germline, CDR1 is MNHNY, CDR2 SVGAGI (reference sequence). CDR3 nucleotides: TGTGCCAGCAGTTACTCTAGCGGGAGATCCTACGAGCAGTACTTC. Its translation is CASSYSSGRSYEQYF.

V usage is TRBV7-3 and J usage is TRBJ1-2; 8 bases agree with TRBD1. The CDR3 contains 15 residues. Trimming took 5 bases from V and 6 from J; bases not matched to a gene: 11. Germline V CDR1 and CDR2: SGHTA, FQGTGA. DNA for the CDR3: TGTGCCAGCAGCCCCAGGACAGGGAGGGAAGATGGCTACACCTTC. Translation: CASSPRTGREDGYTF.

The V and J genes are TRBV10-1 and TRBJ2-3; 15 bases align to TRBD2. The CDR3 covers 19 residues. CDR1 is WNHNN, CDR2 SYGVQD, per germline (reference sequence). V dropped 6 bases and J dropped 2; count of bases not matched to a gene: 12. The CDR3 DNA sequence: TGCGCCAGCAGCGGAAGGGGGACTAGCGGGAGGATGAACACAGATACGCAGTATTTT. Protein product: CASSGRGTSGRMNTDTQYF.

The rearrangement joins TRBV19 to TRBJ2-7, with 7 bases matching TRBD1. The J segment lost 3 bases and the V segment lost 3 bases, leaving 11 bases of the junction unmatched. The CDR3 totals 16 residues. The germline V gene has CDR1 LNHDA and CDR2 SQIVND (reference sequence). Here the CDR3 DNA reads TGTGCCAGTAGTATCGAGGCCCAGACAGGGAGCTACGAGCAGTACTTC. This translates into CASSIEAQTGSYEQYF.

Concerning this clone: The same CDR3 arises from other DNA sequences in this sample as well. The chain links TRBV29-1 to TRBJ2-2; D unresolved. V lost 6 bases and J 1 base, leaving 3 bases between the germline ends. Per germline, CDR1 SQVTM and CDR2 ANQGSEA. The CDR3 runs to 11 residues. The CDR3 sequence is CSVGNTGELFF. CDR3 bases: TGCAGCGTCGGGAACACCGGGGAGCTGTTTTTT.

This clone has more than one count but fewer than ten. Other DNA sequences in this specimen translate into the identical CDR3. V gene TRBV18 combines with J gene TRBJ1-1; the D gene is possibly TRBD1 (5 bases). The germline gives CDR1 KGHSH, CDR2 LQKENI. Trimming shortened V by 3 bases and J by 6 bases, and 11 bases separated the two germline ends. The CDR3 totals 13 residues. The DNA for the CDR3 is TGTGCCAGCTCACCGCTGGGAGGGGCTGAAGCTTTCTTT. Protein: CASSPLGGAEAFF.

The CDR3 protein is CASSGRQGAYTEAFF. CDR3 nucleotides: TGTGCCAGCAGTGGACGACAGGGGGCGTACACTGAAGCTTTCTTT. The chain employs TRBV6-6 and TRBJ1-1; 10 bases match TRBD1. V was pared by 5 bases and J by 3 bases, with 6 bases of the junction left unmatched. CDR1 is MNHNY and CDR2 is SVGAGI in the germline V gene (reference sequence). The CDR3 has 15 amino acids.

The rearrangement joins TRBV30 to TRBJ2-5; D not certain. Germline V gene lookup returns CDR1 GTSNPN and CDR2 SVGIG (reference sequence). This CDR3 has 12 amino acids. Trimming stripped 6 bases from V and 5 bases from J, with 13 bases between. The CDR3 coding sequence is TGTGCCTGCTCCGAGGTTAGGGAGACCCAGTACTTC. This sequence encodes CACSEVRETQYF.

The CDR3 here is CASSPLGGREAYEQYF. CDR3 nucleotides: TGTGCCAGCAGTCCCCTGGGGGGACGTGAGGCCTACGAGCAGTACTTC. V gene TRBV28 combines with J gene TRBJ2-7, with TRBD2 as a possible D gene (6 bases). Germline loops: CDR1 MDHEN, CDR2 SYDVKM. Trimming took off 5 bases at V and 2 bases at J, with 19 bases between the two ends. This CDR3 region has 16 residues.

The chain joins TRBV14 to TRBJ2-1; 10 bases map to TRBD2. The germline V gene has CDR1 SGHDN and CDR2 FVKESK. V was clipped by 3 bases and J by 1 base; unmatched bases: 9. CDR3 length equals 18 residues. The CDR3 DNA sequence: TGTGCCAGCAGCCACCGAACTAGCGGGATACATTCCTACAATGAGCAGTTCTTC. This translates into CASSHRTSGIHSYNEQFF.